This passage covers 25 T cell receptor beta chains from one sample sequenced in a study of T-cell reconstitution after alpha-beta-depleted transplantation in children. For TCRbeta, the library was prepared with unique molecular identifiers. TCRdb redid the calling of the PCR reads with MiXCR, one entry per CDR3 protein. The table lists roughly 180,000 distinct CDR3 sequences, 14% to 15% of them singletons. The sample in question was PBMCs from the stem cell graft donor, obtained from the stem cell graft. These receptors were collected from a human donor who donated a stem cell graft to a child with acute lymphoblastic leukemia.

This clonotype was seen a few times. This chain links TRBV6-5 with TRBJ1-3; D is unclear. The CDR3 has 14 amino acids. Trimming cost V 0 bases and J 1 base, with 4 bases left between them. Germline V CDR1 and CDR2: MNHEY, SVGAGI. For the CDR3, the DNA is TGTGCCAGCAGTTACTCGGGTTCTGGAAACACCATATATTTT. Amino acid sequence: CASSYSGSGNTIYF.

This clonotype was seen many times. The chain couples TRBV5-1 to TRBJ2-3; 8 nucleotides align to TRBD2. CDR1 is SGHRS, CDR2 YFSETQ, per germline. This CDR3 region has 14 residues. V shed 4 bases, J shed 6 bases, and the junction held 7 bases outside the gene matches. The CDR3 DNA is TGCGCCAGCAGCGGACGGGAGGGCCTCGATACGCAGTATTTT. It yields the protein CASSGREGLDTQYF.

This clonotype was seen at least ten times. The CDR3 reads CASSLATDASYGYTF. As DNA, the CDR3 is TGTGCCAGCAGCTTAGCTACGGACGCCAGCTATGGCTACACCTTC. The rearrangement uses TRBV7-6 and TRBJ1-2; D remains ambiguous. V shed 0 bases and J shed 4 bases, with 12 bases lying between them. Germline V CDR1 and CDR2: SGHVS, FNYEAQ. This CDR3 has 15 amino acids.

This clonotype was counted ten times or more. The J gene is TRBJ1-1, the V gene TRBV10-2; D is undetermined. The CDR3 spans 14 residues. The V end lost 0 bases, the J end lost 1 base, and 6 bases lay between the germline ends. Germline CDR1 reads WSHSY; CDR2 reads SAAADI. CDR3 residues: CASSESAANTEAFF. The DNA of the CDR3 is TGCGCCAGCAGTGAGTCGGCCGCGAACACTGAAGCTTTCTTT.

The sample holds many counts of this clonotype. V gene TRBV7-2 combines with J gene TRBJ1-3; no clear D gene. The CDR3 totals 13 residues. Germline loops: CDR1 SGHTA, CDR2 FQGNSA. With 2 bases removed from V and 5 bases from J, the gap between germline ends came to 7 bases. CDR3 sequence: CASSLRDRNTIYF. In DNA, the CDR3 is TGTGCCAGCAGCTTACGGGATAGAAACACCATATATTTT.

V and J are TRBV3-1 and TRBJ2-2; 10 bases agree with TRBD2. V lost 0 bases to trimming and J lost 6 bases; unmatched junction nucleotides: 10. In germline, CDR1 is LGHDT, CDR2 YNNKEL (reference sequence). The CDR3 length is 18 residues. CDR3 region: CASSQEVAGGSLPGELFF. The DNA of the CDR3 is TGTGCCAGCAGCCAAGAAGTAGCGGGAGGTTCTCTACCCGGGGAGCTGTTTTTT.

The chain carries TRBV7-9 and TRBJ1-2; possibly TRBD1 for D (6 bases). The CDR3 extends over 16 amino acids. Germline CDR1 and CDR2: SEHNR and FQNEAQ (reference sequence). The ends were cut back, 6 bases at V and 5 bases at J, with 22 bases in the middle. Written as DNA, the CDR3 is TGTGCCAGCAGTCATTCCAGGGGCGCTTTTTCTTATGGCTACACCTTC. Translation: CASSHSRGAFSYGYTF. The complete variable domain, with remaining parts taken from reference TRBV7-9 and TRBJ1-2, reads DTGVSQNPRHKITKRGQNVTFRCDPISEHNRLYWYRQTLGQGPEFLTYFQNEAQLEKSRLLSDRFSAERPKGSFSTLEIQRTEQGDSAMYLCASSHSRGAFSYGYTFGSGTRLTVV.

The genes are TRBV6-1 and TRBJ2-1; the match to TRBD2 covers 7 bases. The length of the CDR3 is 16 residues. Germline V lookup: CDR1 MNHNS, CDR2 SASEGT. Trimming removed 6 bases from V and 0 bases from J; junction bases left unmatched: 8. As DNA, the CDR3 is TGTGCCAGCAGGACCTTAGCGGGCAGCTCCTACAATGAGCAGTTCTTC. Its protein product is CASRTLAGSSYNEQFF.

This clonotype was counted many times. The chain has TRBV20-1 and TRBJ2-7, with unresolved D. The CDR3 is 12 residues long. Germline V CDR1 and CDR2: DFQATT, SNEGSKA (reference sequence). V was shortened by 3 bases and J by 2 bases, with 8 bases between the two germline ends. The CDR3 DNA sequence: TGCAGTGCTAGCACCCAACCCTACGAGCAGTACTTC. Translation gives CSASTQPYEQYF.

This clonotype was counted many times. The CDR3 here is CASSQANAGGYGYTF. The CDR3 DNA sequence: TGTGCCAGCAGCCAGGCAAATGCAGGGGGCTATGGCTACACCTTC. This rearrangement joins TRBV4-2 to TRBJ1-2; 7 bases match TRBD1. Germline lookup yields CDR1 LGHNA and CDR2 YNFKEQ. The CDR3 contains 15 residues. Trimming cost V 3 bases and J 4 bases; bases outside gene matches: 8.

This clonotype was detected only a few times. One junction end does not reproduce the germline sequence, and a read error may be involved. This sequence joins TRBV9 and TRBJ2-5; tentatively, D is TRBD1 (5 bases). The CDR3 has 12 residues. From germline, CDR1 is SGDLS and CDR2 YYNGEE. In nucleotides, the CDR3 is TGTGCCAGCAGCTCACCCCGGTTGACAGCCGACTTC. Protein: CASSSPRLTADF.

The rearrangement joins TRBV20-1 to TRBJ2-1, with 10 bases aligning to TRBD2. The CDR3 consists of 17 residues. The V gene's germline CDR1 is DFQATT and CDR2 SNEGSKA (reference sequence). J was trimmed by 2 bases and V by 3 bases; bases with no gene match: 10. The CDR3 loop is CSASNPSGSVTYNEQFF. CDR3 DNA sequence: TGCAGTGCTAGTAACCCTAGCGGGAGTGTGACCTACAATGAGCAGTTCTTC.

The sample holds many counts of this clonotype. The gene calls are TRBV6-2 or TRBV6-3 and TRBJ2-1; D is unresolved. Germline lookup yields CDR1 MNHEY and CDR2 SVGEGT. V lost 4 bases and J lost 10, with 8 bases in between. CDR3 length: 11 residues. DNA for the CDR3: TGTGCCAGCAGTTTCCCGGGCGAGCAGTTCTTC. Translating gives CASSFPGEQFF.

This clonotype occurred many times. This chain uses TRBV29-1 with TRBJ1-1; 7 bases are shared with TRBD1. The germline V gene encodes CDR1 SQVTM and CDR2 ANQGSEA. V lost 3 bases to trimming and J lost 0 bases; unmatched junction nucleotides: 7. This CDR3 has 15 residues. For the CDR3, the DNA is TGCAGCGTTGACCGGGACAGCTTCATGAACACTGAAGCTTTCTTT. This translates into CSVDRDSFMNTEAFF.

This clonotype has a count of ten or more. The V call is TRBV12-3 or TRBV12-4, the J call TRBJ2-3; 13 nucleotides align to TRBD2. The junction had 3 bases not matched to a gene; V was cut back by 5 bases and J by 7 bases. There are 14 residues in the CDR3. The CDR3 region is CASSRTSGSYTQYF. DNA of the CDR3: TGTGCCAGCAGTCGGACTAGCGGGAGCTATACGCAGTATTTT.

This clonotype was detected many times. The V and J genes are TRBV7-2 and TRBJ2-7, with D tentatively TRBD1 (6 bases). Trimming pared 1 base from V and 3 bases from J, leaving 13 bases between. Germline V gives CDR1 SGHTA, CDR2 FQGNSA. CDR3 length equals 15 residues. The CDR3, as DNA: TGTGCCAGCAGCTTAGGTGGGACATGGGACTACGAGCAGTACTTC. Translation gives CASSLGGTWDYEQYF.

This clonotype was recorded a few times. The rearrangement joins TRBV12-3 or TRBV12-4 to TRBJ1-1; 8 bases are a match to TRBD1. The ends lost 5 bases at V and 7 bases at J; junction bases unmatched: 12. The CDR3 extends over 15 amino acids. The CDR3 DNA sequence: TGTGCCAGCAGTAAAAGACAGGGGTCAGGGTTTGAAGCTTTCTTT. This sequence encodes CASSKRQGSGFEAFF.

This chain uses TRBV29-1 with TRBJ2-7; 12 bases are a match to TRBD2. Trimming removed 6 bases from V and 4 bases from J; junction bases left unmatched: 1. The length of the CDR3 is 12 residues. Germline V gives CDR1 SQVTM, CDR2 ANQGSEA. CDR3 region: CSVTSGRYEQYF. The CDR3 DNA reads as TGCAGCGTCACTAGCGGGAGGTACGAGCAGTACTTC.

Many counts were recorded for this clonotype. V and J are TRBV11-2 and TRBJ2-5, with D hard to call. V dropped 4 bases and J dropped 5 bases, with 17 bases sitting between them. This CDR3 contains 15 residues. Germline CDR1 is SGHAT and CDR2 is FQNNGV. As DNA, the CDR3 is TGTGCCAGCAGCTGGACCCCGGACGCGGCGGAGACCCAGTACTTC. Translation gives CASSWTPDAAETQYF.

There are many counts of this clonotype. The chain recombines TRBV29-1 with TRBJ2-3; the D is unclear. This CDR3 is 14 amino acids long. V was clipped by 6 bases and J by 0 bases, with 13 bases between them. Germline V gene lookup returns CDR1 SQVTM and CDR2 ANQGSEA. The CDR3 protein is CSVKSLSSTDTQYF. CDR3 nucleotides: TGCAGCGTCAAATCCCTGTCTAGCACAGATACGCAGTATTTT.

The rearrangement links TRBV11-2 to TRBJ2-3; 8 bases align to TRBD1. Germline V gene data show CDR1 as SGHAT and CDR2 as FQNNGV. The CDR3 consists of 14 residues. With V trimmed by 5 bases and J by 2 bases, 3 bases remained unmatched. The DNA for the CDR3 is TGTGCCAGCAGCCCGGACAGGGTCACAGATACGCAGTATTTT. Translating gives CASSPDRVTDTQYF.

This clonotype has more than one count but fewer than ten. Written as DNA, the CDR3 is TGTGCCAGCAGCTTAAGGCGGGGTGGCTCCTACAATGAGCAGTTCTTC. This encodes CASSLRRGGSYNEQFF. The genes are TRBV7-8 and TRBJ2-1, with a possible D match to TRBD2 (6 bases). In germline, CDR1 is SGHVS, CDR2 FQNEAQ. The CDR3 runs to 16 residues. The germline V and J ends were trimmed by 2 bases and 0 bases, with 11 bases remaining between them.

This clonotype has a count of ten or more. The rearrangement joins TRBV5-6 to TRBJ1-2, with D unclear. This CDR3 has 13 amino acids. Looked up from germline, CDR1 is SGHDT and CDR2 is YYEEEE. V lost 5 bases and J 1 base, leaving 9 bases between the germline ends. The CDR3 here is CASRPEFNYGYTF. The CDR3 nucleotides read TGTGCCAGCAGGCCAGAGTTTAACTATGGCTACACCTTC.

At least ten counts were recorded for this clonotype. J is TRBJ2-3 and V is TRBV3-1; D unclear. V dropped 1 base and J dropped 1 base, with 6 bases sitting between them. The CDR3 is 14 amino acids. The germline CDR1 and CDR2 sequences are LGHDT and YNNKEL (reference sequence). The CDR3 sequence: CASSQGSRTDTQYF. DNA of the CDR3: TGTGCCAGCAGCCAAGGGAGCCGCACAGATACGCAGTATTTT.

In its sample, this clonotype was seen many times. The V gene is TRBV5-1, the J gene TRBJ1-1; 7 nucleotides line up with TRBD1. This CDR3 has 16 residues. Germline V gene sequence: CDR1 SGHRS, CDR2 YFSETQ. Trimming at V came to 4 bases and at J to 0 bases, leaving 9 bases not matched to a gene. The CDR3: CASSHLEGALNTEAFF. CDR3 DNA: TGCGCCAGCAGCCACCTTGAGGGGGCCCTGAACACTGAAGCTTTCTTT.